The 26 T cell receptor beta chains below all came from one sample that was sequenced in a study of T cell repertoires in cytomegalovirus infection. TCRdb reanalysed the reads using MiXCR and keeps one entry per CDR3 protein. The sample has fewer than 1,000,000 distinct CDR3 sequences; about 33% are singletons. The antigens for these receptors are not known. Material: cultured CD8+ T cells from PBMCs, obtained from culture after CMV antigen stimulation. Every receptor here comes from a human donor in good health (CMV status not recorded). Some clones in this sample may be carry-over from other donors' samples.

This clonotype was counted at least ten times. The chain recombines TRBV7-6 with TRBJ2-1, with D unclear. Germline assignment: CDR1 SGHVS and CDR2 FNYEAQ. The CDR3 runs to 13 residues. V was clipped by 1 base and J by 9 bases, with 10 bases between them. The CDR3 sequence: CASSLEAAGEQFF. In DNA, the CDR3 is TGTGCCAGCAGCTTAGAGGCTGCCGGTGAGCAGTTCTTC.

This clonotype came up a few times. The chain carries TRBV5-4 and TRBJ2-1; 8 bases are shared with TRBD2. Per the germline V gene, CDR1 is SGHNT and CDR2 is YYREEE (reference sequence). CDR3 length: 13 residues. V gave up 5 bases and J gave up 5 bases; unmatched junction bases: 3. The CDR3 sequence: CASRPGGNNEQFF. DNA of the CDR3: TGTGCCAGCAGACCGGGGGGGAACAATGAGCAGTTCTTC.

This chain links TRBV7-6 with TRBJ2-7; 7 bases are a match to TRBD2. This CDR3 comprises 16 residues. Losses at the gene ends were 1 base for V and 2 bases for J; bases not matched to a gene: 8. Germline V lookup: CDR1 SGHVS, CDR2 FNYEAQ. CDR3: CASSLELGGSTYEQYF. The CDR3, as DNA: TGTGCCAGCAGCTTAGAACTCGGGGGGTCTACCTACGAGCAGTACTTC.

This rearrangement joins TRBV28 to TRBJ2-2, with TRBD1 matching 8 bases. There are 14 residues in the CDR3. V shed 9 bases, J shed 1 base, and the junction held 4 bases outside the gene matches. The germline V gene encodes CDR1 MDHEN and CDR2 SYDVKM. The CDR3 DNA sequence: TGTGCCAGTATGGGGACAGGGAACACCGGGGAGCTGTTTTTT. This translates into CASMGTGNTGELFF.

This chain joins TRBV7-3 and TRBJ1-1; no firm D call. The CDR3 runs 13 residues. Germline V gives CDR1 SGHTA, CDR2 FQGTGA. V dropped 2 bases and J dropped 2 bases, with 6 bases sitting between them. The CDR3 sequence: CASSLRYNTEAFF. The CDR3 bases are TGTGCCAGCAGCTTACGTTACAACACTGAAGCTTTCTTT.

The table lists this clonotype with a few counts. V gene TRBV6-5 combines with J gene TRBJ1-2, with unresolved D. The germline V gene encodes CDR1 MNHEY and CDR2 SVGAGI. V was shortened by 4 bases and J by 2 bases, with 11 bases between the two germline ends. This CDR3 region has 14 residues. CDR3 in DNA: TGTGCCAGCAGTTGGTCCGGGAGCAACTATGGCTACACCTTC. Amino acids: CASSWSGSNYGYTF.

This clonotype was picked up a small number of times. The CDR3 nucleotides are TGTGCCAGCAGCTACTTTCGGGGACAGGGGGTTTATGGCTACACCTTC. It yields the protein CASSYFRGQGVYGYTF. The genes are TRBV7-9 and TRBJ1-2; 11 positions agree with TRBD1. V shed 4 bases and J 5 bases; nucleotides not matched to a gene: 9. Germline CDR1 SEHNR, CDR2 FQNEAQ (reference sequence). There are 16 residues in the CDR3.

Only a few counts were recorded for this clonotype. This sequence joins TRBV7-9 and TRBJ1-6, with D possibly matching TRBD1 (6 bases). This CDR3 contains 15 residues. The V and J ends lost 2 bases and 8 bases respectively, with 13 bases between them. Germline CDR1 is SEHNR and CDR2 is FQNEAQ (reference sequence). The CDR3 DNA follows: TGTGCCAGCAGCTTACTAGGGACATCCGATTCACCCCTCCACTTT. Encoded protein: CASSLLGTSDSPLHF. Full variable domain (outside the CDR3, taken from reference TRBV7-9 and TRBJ1-6): DTGVSQNPRHKITKRGQNVTFRCDPISEHNRLYWYRQTLGQGPEFLTYFQNEAQLEKSRLLSDRFSAERPKGSFSTLEIQRTEQGDSAMYLCASSLLGTSDSPLHFGNGTRLTVT.

The rearrangement joins TRBV7-8 to TRBJ1-5; maybe TRBD1 (6 bases). With 5 bases removed from V and 2 bases from J, the gap between germline ends came to 16 bases. The CDR3 totals 16 residues. Germline V gives CDR1 SGHVS, CDR2 FQNEAQ. For the CDR3, the DNA is TGTGCCAGCAGCCCTCAAGGACAGATTGGCAATCAGCCCCAGCATTTT. Amino acid sequence: CASSPQGQIGNQPQHF.

V gene TRBV4-1 combines with J gene TRBJ2-5; 7 bases fit TRBD1. The V gene end was trimmed by 4 bases and the J gene end by 5 bases; junction bases not matched to a gene: 10. Germline CDR1 reads MGHRA; CDR2 reads YSYEKL. The CDR3 length is 15 residues. In nucleotides, the CDR3 is TGCGCCAGCAGCCCCTCGAGGGACAGAAGGGAGACCCAGTACTTC. It codes for CASSPSRDRRETQYF.

This clonotype was seen repeatedly, ten times or more. The V and J genes are TRBV4-1 and TRBJ1-2; tentatively, D is TRBD1 (5 bases). Germline loops: CDR1 MGHRA, CDR2 YSYEKL. The CDR3 totals 15 residues. The V end was cut by 3 bases, the J end by 2 bases, with 13 bases between. This CDR3 reads CASSQNRLGNYGYTF. In DNA, the CDR3 is TGCGCCAGCAGCCAGAACAGGCTAGGGAACTATGGCTACACCTTC.

The J gene is TRBJ1-5, the V gene TRBV7-6; D possibly corresponds to TRBD1 (5 bases). There are 13 residues in the CDR3. V lost 5 bases to trimming and J lost 6 bases, with 11 bases between them. CDR1 is SGHVS, CDR2 FNYEAQ, per germline. Here the CDR3 DNA reads TGTGCCAGCAGCGTAAGCCAGGGTCAGCCCCAGCATTTT. The encoded protein is CASSVSQGQPQHF.

This clonotype was found a few times. The chain uses TRBV7-9 and TRBJ2-3; no definite D call. Trimming removed 1 base from V and 2 bases from J, with 13 bases in between. Germline V gene sequence: CDR1 SEHNR, CDR2 FQNEAQ (reference sequence). The CDR3 runs 16 residues. The CDR3 region has the DNA TGTGCCAGCAGCTTAGTCGGCACCCCTTTCACAGATACGCAGTATTTT. Amino acid sequence: CASSLVGTPFTDTQYF.

This chain joins TRBV6-6 and TRBJ2-6, with a tentative D call TRBD2 (5 bases). The CDR3 runs 15 residues. In germline, CDR1 is MNHNY, CDR2 SVGAGI (reference sequence). V gave up 6 bases and J gave up 0 bases, with 9 bases separating them. CDR3 in DNA: TGTGCCAGCAGGGACGGGAACTCTGGGGCCAACGTCCTGACTTTC. Its protein is CASRDGNSGANVLTF.

V and J are TRBV6-2 or TRBV6-3 and TRBJ2-7; no definite D call. CDR3 length: 12 amino acids. Germline-derived CDR1 and CDR2 are MNHEY and SVGEGT. V shed 2 bases and J shed 6 bases, with 8 bases lying between them. The CDR3 nucleotides read TGTGCCAGCAGTTACCCCCACTCCGAGCAGTACGTC. As protein: CASSYPHSEQYV.

The gene calls are TRBV20-1 and TRBJ1-1; D gene uncertain. V was shortened by 0 bases and J by 11 bases, with 13 bases between the two germline ends. The V gene's germline CDR1 is DFQATT and CDR2 SNEGSKA (reference sequence). The CDR3 sequence is 12 residues long. CDR3 residues: CSARDAEARAFF. The CDR3 DNA sequence: TGCAGTGCTAGAGATGCCGAGGCACGGGCTTTCTTT.

This clonotype was found a few times. V is TRBV4-3 and J is TRBJ1-1, with D maybe TRBD1 (5 bases). The CDR3 loop spans 14 amino acids. CDR1 and CDR2 from the germline V gene are LGHNA and YSLEER. V lost 0 bases to trimming and J lost 4 bases, with 9 bases between them. Here the CDR3 DNA reads TGCGCCAGCAGCCAAGATGGGGGGGTCACTGAAGCTTTCTTT. Translating it yields CASSQDGGVTEAFF.

V is TRBV7-2 and J is TRBJ1-1, with TRBD1 matching 10 bases. The junction had 5 bases not matched to a gene; V was cut back by 4 bases and J by 6 bases. The CDR3 has 14 amino acids. The germline V gene has CDR1 SGHTA and CDR2 FQGNSA. CDR3 DNA sequence: TGTGCCAGCAGCTCAGGACAGGGGGGCGCTGAAGCTTTCTTT. Translated, it gives CASSSGQGGAEAFF.

The J gene is TRBJ1-2, the V gene TRBV7-9, with TRBD1 identical over 8 bases. Unmatched junction bases numbered 11, after V lost 11 bases and J lost 6 bases. The V gene's germline CDR1 is SEHNR and CDR2 FQNEAQ (reference sequence). The CDR3 contains 13 residues. Here the CDR3 reads CAGDQGASDGYTF. In nucleotides, the CDR3 is TGTGCCGGCGATCAGGGGGCAAGTGATGGCTACACCTTC.

This clonotype was seen repeatedly, ten times or more. The chain carries TRBV12-5 and TRBJ2-7; TRBD1 aligns across 7 bases. Germline CDR1 is LGHNT and CDR2 is FRNRAP. The CDR3 contains 14 residues. V trimming: 2 bases; J trimming: 4 bases; junction bases outside the gene matches: 5. The CDR3: CASGLPKQGYEQYF. The CDR3 DNA is TGTGCTAGTGGTTTGCCCAAACAGGGGTACGAGCAGTACTTC.

The table lists this clonotype with many counts. The chain joins TRBV7-9 to TRBJ2-1, with 10 bases lining up with TRBD2. The V segment lost 1 base and the J segment 8 bases; nucleotides outside the gene matches: 5. Germline V gene lookup returns CDR1 SEHNR and CDR2 FQNEAQ (reference sequence). CDR3 length: 15 amino acids. CDR3 DNA: TGTGCCAGCAGCTTAGGAACGAGCGGGGGGGATGAGCAGTTCTTC. This gives the protein CASSLGTSGGDEQFF.

The DNA for the CDR3 is TGTGCCAGCAGTTACTGGTGGGCGAACACCGGGGAGCTGTTTTTT. It yields the protein CASSYWWANTGELFF. V gene TRBV6-2 or TRBV6-3 combines with J gene TRBJ2-2, with D uncertain. CDR1 MNHEY and CDR2 SVGEGT come from the germline V gene. V lost 1 base and J lost 0, with 6 bases in between. This CDR3 comprises 15 residues.

This clonotype was recorded many times. V gene TRBV28 combines with J gene TRBJ2-7; 7 nucleotides line up with TRBD1. The length of the CDR3 is 17 residues. Germline V CDR1 and CDR2: MDHEN, SYDVKM. V was clipped by 5 bases and J by 0 bases; unmatched bases: 13. The CDR3 reads CASSNLLRTGSSYEQYV. The CDR3 region has the DNA TGTGCCAGCAGTAACCTATTAAGGACAGGTAGCTCCTACGAGCAGTACGTC.

The gene calls are TRBV28 and TRBJ2-7; a possible D gene is TRBD1 (6 bases). The germline V and J ends were trimmed by 5 bases and 4 bases, with 12 bases remaining between them. The CDR3 loop spans 13 amino acids. The germline V gene has CDR1 MDHEN and CDR2 SYDVKM. In nucleotides, the CDR3 is TGTGCCAGCAGTCCCAGGGGACGGTACGAGCAGTACGTC. Translating gives CASSPRGRYEQYV.

This clonotype came up a few times. The V gene is TRBV7-6, the J gene TRBJ2-7; D assignment may be TRBD1 or TRBD2 (7 bases each). The CDR3 extends over 15 amino acids. The V end was cut by 5 bases, the J end by 4 bases, with 18 bases between. CDR1 SGHVS and CDR2 FNYEAQ come from the germline V gene. The CDR3, as DNA: TGTGCCAGCAGCCCCCAGGGGGGGCGGACGTACGAGCAGTACTTC. Protein: CASSPQGGRTYEQYF.

The chain links TRBV7-9 to TRBJ2-7, with D tentatively TRBD1 (6 bases). In germline, CDR1 is SEHNR, CDR2 FQNEAQ (reference sequence). V dropped 5 bases and J dropped 1 base, with 15 bases sitting between them. The CDR3 extends over 15 amino acids. CDR3 sequence: CASSPEGDGSYEQYF. CDR3 in DNA: TGTGCCAGCAGCCCAGAGGGGGACGGATCCTACGAGCAGTACTTC.